This T cell receptor beta chain came from a study of T cells in Graves' hyperthyroidism and ophthalmopathy. Study-level results: In validation, the model predicted ophthalmopathy. These predictions came a median 6.5 months before onset.

Template material for amplifying TCR beta CDR3 regions consisted of RNA transcripts. With the HTBI primer set, the TCR CDR3 went through a first round of RT-PCR. TCRdb redid the calling of the multiplex PCR reads with MiXCR, one entry per CDR3 protein. The top ten clones hold roughly 40% of a sample with hundreds of thousands of distinct CDR3 sequences, approximately 24% of them seen once. The length of the CDR3 is 11 residues. V lost 6 bases and J 5 bases, leaving 8 bases between the germline ends. Germline CDR1 and CDR2: KGHSH and LQKENI. In its sample, this clonotype was seen many times. The antigen remains unidentified.

The sample was blood. The clonotype comes from a woman in her thirties or forties with Graves' ophthalmopathy. The genes are TRBV18 and TRBJ2-7; D remains ambiguous. CDR3 region: CASSKIDEQYF. DNA of the CDR3: TGTGCCAGCTCGAAAATAGACGAGCAGTACTTC.